This TCR beta chain was captured by sequencing in a study of blood T cell repertoires in COVID-19. In the study overall: Sources were T cells, B-cell-depleted T cells, or PBMCs; the material itself was cDNA or gDNA.

Profiling relied on immunoSEQ multiplex PCR, and the TCRdb table lists in-frame clones only, not all of them. The sample carries about 230,000 clones, 84% recorded once. This TCR was sampled from a man aged 35-49 years who had recovered from COVID-19. The sample was peripheral blood.

CDR3 nucleotide sequence: TGTGCCAGCTCGGAGGGGGCAGGTCAGCCCCAGCATTTT. Amino acids: CASSEGAGQPQHF. The V gene is TRBV18, the J gene TRBJ1-5, with 7 bases fitting TRBD1. There are 13 residues in the CDR3. The V and J ends lost 6 bases and 6 bases, in that order; junction bases with no gene match: 5. In germline, CDR1 is KGHSH, CDR2 LQKENI.